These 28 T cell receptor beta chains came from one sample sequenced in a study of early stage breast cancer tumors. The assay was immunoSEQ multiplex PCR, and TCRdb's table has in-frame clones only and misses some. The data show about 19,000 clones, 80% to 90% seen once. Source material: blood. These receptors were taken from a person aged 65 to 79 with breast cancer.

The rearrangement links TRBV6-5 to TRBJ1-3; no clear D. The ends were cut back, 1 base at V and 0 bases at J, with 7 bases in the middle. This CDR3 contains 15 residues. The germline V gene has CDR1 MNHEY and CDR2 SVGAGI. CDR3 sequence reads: CASSYLRASGNTIYF. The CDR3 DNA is TGTGCCAGCAGTTACTTGAGAGCCTCTGGAAACACCATATATTTT.

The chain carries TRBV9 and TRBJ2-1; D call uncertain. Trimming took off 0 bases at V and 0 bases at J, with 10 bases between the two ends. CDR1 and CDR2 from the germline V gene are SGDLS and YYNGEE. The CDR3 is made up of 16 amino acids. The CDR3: CASSVGSDPSYNEQFF. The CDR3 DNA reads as TGTGCCAGCAGCGTAGGGAGTGACCCCTCCTACAATGAGCAGTTCTTC.

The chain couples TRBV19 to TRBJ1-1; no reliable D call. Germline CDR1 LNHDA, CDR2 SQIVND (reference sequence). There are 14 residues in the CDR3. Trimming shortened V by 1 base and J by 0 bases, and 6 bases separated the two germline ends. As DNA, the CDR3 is TGTGCCAGTAGTATAGTAGCGATGAACACTGAAGCTTTCTTT. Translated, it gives CASSIVAMNTEAFF.

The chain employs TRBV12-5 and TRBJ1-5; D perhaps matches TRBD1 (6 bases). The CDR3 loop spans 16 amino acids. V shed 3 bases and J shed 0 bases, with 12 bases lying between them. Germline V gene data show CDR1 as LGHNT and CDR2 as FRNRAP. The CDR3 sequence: CASGFYSGVSNQPQHF. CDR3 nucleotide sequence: TGTGCTAGTGGTTTTTACTCAGGGGTTAGCAATCAGCCCCAGCATTTT.

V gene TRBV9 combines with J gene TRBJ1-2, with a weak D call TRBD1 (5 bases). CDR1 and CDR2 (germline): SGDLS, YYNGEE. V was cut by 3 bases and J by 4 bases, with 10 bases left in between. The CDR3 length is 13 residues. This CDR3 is CASSAQTAYGYTF. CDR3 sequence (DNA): TGTGCCAGCAGCGCCCAGACAGCCTATGGCTACACCTTC.

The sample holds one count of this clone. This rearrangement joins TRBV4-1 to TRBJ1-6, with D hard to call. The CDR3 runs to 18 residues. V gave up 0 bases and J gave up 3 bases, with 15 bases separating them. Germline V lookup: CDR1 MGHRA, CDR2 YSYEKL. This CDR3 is CASSQDSADLYYNSPLHF. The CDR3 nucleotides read TGCGCCAGCAGCCAAGATAGCGCGGATTTGTACTATAATTCACCCCTCCACTTT.

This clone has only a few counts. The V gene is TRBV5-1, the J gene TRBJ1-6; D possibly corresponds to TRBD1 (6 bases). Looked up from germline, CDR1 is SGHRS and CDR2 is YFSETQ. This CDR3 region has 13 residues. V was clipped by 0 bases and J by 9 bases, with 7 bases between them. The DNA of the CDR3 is TGCGCCAGCAGCTTGGCCAGGGGTTCACCCCTCCACTTT. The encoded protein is CASSLARGSPLHF.

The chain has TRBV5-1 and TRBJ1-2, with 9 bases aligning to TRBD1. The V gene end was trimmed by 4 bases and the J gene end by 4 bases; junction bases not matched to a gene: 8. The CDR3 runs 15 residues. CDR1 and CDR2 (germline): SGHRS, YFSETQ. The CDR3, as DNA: TGCGCCAGCAGCACAACCGGGACAGGGATCTATGGCTACACCTTC. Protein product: CASSTTGTGIYGYTF.

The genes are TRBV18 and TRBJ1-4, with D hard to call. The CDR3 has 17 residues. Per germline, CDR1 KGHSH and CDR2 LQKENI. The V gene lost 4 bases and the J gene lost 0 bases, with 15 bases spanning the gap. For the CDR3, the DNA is TGTGCCAGCTCACAACTCGGGATTACAGCAACTAATGAAAAACTGTTTTTT. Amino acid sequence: CASSQLGITATNEKLFF. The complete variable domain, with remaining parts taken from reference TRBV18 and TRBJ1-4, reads NAGVMQNPRHLVRRRGQEARLRCSPMKGHSHVYWYRQLPEEGLKFMVYLQKENIIDESGMPKERFSAEFPKEGPSILRIQQVVRGDSAAYFCASSQLGITATNEKLFFGSGTQLSVL.

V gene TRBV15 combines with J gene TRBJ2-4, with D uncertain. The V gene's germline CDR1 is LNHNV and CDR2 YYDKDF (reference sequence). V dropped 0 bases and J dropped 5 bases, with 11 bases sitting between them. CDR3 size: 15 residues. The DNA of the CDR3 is TGTGCCACCAGCAGAGATCCGACACCCCAAAACATTCAGTACTTC. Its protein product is CATSRDPTPQNIQYF.

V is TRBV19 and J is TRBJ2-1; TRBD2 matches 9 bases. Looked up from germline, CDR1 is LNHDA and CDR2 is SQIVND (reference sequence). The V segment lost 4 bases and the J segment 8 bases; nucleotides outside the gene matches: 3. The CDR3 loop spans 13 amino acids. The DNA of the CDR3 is TGTGCCAGTAGTAGCGGGGGGGCACATGAGCAGTTCTTC. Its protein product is CASSSGGAHEQFF.

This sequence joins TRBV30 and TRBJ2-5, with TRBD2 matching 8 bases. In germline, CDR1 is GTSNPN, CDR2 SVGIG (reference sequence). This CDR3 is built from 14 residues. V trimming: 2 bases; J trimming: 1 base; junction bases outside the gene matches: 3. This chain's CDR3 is CAWSSRGGQETQYF. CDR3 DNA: TGTGCCTGGAGTAGTCGGGGGGGCCAAGAGACCCAGTACTTC. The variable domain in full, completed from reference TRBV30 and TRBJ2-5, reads SQTIHQWPATLVQPVGSPLSLECTVEGTSNPNLYWYRQAAGRGLQLLFYSVGIGQISSEVPQNLSASRPQDRQFILSSKKLLLSDSGFYLCAWSSRGGQETQYFGPGTRLLVL.

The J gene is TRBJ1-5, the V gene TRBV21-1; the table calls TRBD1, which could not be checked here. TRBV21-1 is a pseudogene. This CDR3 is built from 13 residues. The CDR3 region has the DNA TGTGCCAACGACAGGGGGCGCGGTCAGCCCCAGCATTTT. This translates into CANDRGRGQPQHF.

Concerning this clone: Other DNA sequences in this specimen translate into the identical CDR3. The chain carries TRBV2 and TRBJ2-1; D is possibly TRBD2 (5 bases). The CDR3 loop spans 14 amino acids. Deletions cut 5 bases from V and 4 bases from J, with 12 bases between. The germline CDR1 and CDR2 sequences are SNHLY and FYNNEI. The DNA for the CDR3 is TGTGCCAGCAGTACGCGGACGGGATACAATGAGCAGTTCTTC. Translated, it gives CASSTRTGYNEQFF.

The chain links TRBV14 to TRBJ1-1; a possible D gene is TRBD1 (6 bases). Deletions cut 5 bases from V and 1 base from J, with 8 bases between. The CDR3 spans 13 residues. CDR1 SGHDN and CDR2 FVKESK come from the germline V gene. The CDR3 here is CASSVQGNTEAFF. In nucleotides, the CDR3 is TGTGCCAGCAGCGTACAGGGGAACACTGAAGCTTTCTTT.

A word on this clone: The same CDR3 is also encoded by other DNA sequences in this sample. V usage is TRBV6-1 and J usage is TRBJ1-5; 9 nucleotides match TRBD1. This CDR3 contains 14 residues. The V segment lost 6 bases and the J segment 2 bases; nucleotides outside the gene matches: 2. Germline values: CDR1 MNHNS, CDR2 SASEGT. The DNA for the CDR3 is TGTGCCAGCAGCGACAGGGGGGGCAATCAGCCCCAGCATTTT. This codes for CASSDRGGNQPQHF.

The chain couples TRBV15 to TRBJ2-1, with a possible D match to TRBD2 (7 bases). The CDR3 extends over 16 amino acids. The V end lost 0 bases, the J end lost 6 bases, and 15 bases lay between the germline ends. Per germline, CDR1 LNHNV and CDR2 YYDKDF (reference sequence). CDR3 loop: CATSRDRGGARNEQFF. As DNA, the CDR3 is TGTGCCACCAGCAGAGATAGGGGGGGGGCCCGCAATGAGCAGTTCTTC.

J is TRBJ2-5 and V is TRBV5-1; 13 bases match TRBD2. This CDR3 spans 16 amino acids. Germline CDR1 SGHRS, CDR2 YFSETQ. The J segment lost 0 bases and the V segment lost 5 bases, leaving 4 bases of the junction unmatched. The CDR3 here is CASSFGLAGDQETQYF. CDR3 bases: TGCGCCAGCAGTTTTGGACTAGCGGGAGACCAAGAGACCCAGTACTTC.

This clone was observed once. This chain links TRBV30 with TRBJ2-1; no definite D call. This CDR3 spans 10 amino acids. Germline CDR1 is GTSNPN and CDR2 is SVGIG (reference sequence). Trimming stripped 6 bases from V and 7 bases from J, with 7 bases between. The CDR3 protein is CACQSNEQFF. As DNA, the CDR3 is TGTGCCTGTCAGTCGAATGAGCAGTTCTTC.

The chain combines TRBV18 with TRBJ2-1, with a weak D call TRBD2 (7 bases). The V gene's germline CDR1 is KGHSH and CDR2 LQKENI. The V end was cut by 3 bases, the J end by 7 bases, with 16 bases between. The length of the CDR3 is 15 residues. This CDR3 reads CASSPQRGGLNEQFF. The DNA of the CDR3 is TGTGCCAGCTCACCCCAAAGGGGGGGCCTAAATGAGCAGTTCTTC.

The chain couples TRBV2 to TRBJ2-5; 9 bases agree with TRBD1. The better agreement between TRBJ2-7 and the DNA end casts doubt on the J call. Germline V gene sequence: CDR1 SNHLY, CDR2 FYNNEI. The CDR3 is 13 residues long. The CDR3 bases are TGTGCCGACTCAACAGGGGGCCGGTACGAGCAGTACTTC. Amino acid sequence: CADSTGGRYEQYF.

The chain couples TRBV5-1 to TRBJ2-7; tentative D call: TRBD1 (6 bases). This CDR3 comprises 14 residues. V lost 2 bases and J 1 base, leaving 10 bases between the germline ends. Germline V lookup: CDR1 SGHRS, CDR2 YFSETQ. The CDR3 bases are TGCGCCAGCAGCTTAGGGGGAGATTCCTACGAGCAGTACTTC. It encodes CASSLGGDSYEQYF.

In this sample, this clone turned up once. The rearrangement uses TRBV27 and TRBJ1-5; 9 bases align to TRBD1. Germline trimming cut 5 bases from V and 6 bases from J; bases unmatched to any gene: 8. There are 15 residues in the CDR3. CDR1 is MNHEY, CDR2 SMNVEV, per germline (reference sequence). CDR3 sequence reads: CASSKGQGRSQPQHF. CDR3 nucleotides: TGTGCCAGCAGTAAAGGACAGGGGAGGAGTCAGCCCCAGCATTTT.

CDR3 amino acids: CASSLTSGGANFNEQFF. In DNA, the CDR3 is TGCGCCAGCAGCTTGACAAGCGGGGGGGCCAACTTCAATGAGCAGTTCTTC. The chain employs TRBV5-1 and TRBJ2-1, with TRBD2 identical over 10 bases. This CDR3 contains 17 residues. Germline lookup yields CDR1 SGHRS and CDR2 YFSETQ. V trimming: 1 base; J trimming: 6 bases; junction bases outside the gene matches: 10.

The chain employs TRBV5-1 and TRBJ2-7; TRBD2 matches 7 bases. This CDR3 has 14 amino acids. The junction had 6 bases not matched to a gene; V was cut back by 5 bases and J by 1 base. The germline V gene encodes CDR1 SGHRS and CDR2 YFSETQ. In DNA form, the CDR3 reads TGCGCCAGCAGTTCATCGGGGGGTTCCTACGAGCAGTACTTC. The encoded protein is CASSSSGGSYEQYF.

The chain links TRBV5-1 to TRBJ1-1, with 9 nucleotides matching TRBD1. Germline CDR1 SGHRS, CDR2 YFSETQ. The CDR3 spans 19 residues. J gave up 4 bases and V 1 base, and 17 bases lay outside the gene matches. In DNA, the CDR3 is TGCGCCAGCAGCTTGCACTCCGATGGGACAGGGTTGTGGGGCACTGAAGCTTTCTTT. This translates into CASSLHSDGTGLWGTEAFF.

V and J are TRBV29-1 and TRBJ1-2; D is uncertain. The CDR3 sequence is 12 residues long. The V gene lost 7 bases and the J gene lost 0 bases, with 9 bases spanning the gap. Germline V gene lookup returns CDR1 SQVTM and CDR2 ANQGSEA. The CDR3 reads CSGSVSNYGYTF. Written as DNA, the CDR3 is TGCAGCGGGAGTGTTTCTAACTATGGCTACACCTTC.

DNA for the CDR3: TGTGCCAGCAACCGCCCGGGACAGGCCTATGGCTACACCTTC. Translation gives CASNRPGQAYGYTF. The V gene is TRBV2, the J gene TRBJ1-2, with 8 bases identical to TRBD1. V gave up 7 bases and J gave up 4 bases; unmatched junction bases: 8. CDR3 size: 14 residues. CDR1 is SNHLY and CDR2 is FYNNEI in the germline V gene. Drawing the rest from reference TRBV2 and TRBJ1-2, the complete variable domain is EPEVTQTPSHQVTQMGQEVILRCVPISNHLYFYWYRQILGQKVEFLVSFYNNEISEKSEIFDDQFSVERPDGSNFTLKIRSTKLEDSAMYFCASNRPGQAYGYTFGSGTRLTVV.